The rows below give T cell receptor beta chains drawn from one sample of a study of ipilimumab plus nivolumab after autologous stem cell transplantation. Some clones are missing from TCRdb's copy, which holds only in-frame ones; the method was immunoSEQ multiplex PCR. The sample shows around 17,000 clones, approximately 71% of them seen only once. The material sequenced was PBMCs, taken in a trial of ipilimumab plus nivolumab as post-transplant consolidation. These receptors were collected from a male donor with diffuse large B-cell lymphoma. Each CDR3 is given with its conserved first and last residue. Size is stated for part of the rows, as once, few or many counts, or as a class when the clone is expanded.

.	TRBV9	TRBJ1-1	CASSVLRQGFAEAFF
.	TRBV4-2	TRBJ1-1	CASSQVSGTGRTEAFF
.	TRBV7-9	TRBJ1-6	CASSGDTWARNSPLHF
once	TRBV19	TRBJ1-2	CASSMVTVSNYGYTF
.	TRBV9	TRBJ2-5	CASSLSGRDETQYF
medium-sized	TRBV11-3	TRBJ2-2	CASSSDPGGLFF
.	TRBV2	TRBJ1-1	CASSEIWQGGVNTEAFF
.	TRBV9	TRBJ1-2	CASSVGTGGYGYTF
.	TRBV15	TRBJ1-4	CATSRRGGEEKLFF
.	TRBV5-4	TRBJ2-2	CASRPASAGTGELFF
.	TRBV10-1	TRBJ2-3	CASSESVVGGPDTQYF
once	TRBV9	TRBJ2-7	CASSATSGVVSGEQYF
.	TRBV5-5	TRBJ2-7	CASSWRGGVGSYEQYF
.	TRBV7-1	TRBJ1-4	CASSLGLSTNEKLFF
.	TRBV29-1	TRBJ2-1	CSAGGTGGRNEQFF
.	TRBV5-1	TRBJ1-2	CASSFSGTEYGYTF
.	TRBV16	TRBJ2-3	CASSQKEAGDTQYF
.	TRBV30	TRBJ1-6	CAVRRIRSQNSPLHF
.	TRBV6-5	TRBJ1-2	CASSTTDYGYTF
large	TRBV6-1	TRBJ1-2	CASKDQGHGYTF
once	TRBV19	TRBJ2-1	CASSIAPGLAGDNYNEQFF
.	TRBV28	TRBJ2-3	CASSSGSHTDTQYF
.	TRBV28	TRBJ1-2	CASSSGTGTLNGYTF
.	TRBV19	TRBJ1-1	CASSTRPPRPPNNEAFF
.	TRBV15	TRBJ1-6	CATSRDLGSPLHF
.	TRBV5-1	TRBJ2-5	CASNTGTSGSWETQYF
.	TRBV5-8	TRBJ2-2	CASSLGTANTGELFF
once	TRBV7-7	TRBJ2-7	CASSSGQGNYEQYF
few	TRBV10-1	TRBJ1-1	CASSTGPNTEAFF
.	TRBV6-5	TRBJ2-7	CASSYSNAYEQYF
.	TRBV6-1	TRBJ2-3	CASSPRTSGDTQYF
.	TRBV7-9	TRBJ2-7	CATGIYYEQYF
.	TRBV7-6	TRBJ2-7	CASGQGYEQYF
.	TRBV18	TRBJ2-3	CASSPPGSSYTDTQYF
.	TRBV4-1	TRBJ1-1	CASSQERRQDEAFF
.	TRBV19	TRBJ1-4	CASSPRTGTNEKLFF
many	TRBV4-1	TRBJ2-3	CASSQDPGDTDTQYF
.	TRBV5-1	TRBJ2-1	CASSLPSGNEQFF
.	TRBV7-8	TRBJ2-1	CASSLAPRSVKIF
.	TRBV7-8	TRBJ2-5	CASSLVMGHLETQYF